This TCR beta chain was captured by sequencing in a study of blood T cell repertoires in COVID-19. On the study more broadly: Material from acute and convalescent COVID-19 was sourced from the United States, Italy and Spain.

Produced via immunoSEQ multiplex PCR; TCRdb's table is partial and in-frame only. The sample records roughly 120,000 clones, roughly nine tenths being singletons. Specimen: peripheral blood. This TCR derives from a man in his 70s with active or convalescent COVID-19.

The CDR3 DNA sequence: TGTGCCAGCAGTTCAGTTAACTATGGCTACACCTTC. Its translation is CASSSVNYGYTF. J is TRBJ1-2 and V is TRBV28, with D hard to call. CDR1 is MDHEN, CDR2 SYDVKM, per germline. This CDR3 spans 12 amino acids. Trimming shortened V by 4 bases and J by 1 base, and 4 bases separated the two germline ends.